Following are 4 T cell receptor beta chains from one sample sequenced in a study of blood T cell repertoires in COVID-19. Assay: immunoSEQ multiplex PCR; the TCRdb copy retains only in-frame clones and omits some. Of around 170,000 clones in the sample, about four fifths were seen once. The sample consisted of peripheral blood. These receptor sequences come from a man aged 65 to 79 with active or convalescent COVID-19.

The chain carries TRBV30 and TRBJ2-7, with 9 bases fitting TRBD1. The V and J ends lost 5 bases and 7 bases, in that order; junction bases with no gene match: 15. CDR1 is GTSNPN and CDR2 is SVGIG in the germline V gene (reference sequence). The CDR3 spans 15 residues. The chain's CDR3 is CAWQRRGTGSIEQYF. CDR3 coding DNA: TGTGCCTGGCAGCGGAGAGGGACAGGGTCTATAGAGCAGTACTTC. Supplemented by reference TRBV30 and TRBJ2-7, the full variable domain reads SQTIHQWPATLVQPVGSPLSLECTVEGTSNPNLYWYRQAAGRGLQLLFYSVGIGQISSEVPQNLSASRPQDRQFILSSKKLLLSDSGFYLCAWQRRGTGSIEQYFGPGTRLTVT.

V gene TRBV28 combines with J gene TRBJ2-5, with 12 bases that match TRBD1. With 6 bases clipped from V and 5 bases from J, the junction kept 10 bases outside the gene matches. There are 16 residues in the CDR3. Germline CDR1 reads MDHEN; CDR2 reads SYDVKM. The CDR3 spells CASSPTGTGGSETQYF. CDR3 coding DNA: TGTGCCAGCAGCCCAACTGGGACAGGGGGCTCTGAGACCCAGTACTTC.

This sequence joins TRBV6-1 and TRBJ2-5, with TRBD2 matching 11 bases. From germline, CDR1 is MNHNS and CDR2 SASEGT. The CDR3 length is 17 residues. V was clipped by 3 bases and J by 5 bases; unmatched bases: 11. CDR3 sequence reads: CASSDLLSGRAGETQYF. As DNA, the CDR3 is TGTGCCAGCAGTGATCTCCTTAGCGGGAGGGCCGGTGAGACCCAGTACTTC.

This rearrangement joins TRBV24-1 to TRBJ1-4; possibly TRBD1 for D (6 bases). This CDR3 is built from 14 residues. Germline V gene sequence: CDR1 KGHDR, CDR2 SFDVKD. Trimming cost V 11 bases and J 4 bases, with 16 bases left between them. The CDR3 loop is CANPRQALNEKLFF. The CDR3 DNA reads TGTGCCAATCCTCGACAGGCTCTTAATGAAAAACTGTTTTTT.